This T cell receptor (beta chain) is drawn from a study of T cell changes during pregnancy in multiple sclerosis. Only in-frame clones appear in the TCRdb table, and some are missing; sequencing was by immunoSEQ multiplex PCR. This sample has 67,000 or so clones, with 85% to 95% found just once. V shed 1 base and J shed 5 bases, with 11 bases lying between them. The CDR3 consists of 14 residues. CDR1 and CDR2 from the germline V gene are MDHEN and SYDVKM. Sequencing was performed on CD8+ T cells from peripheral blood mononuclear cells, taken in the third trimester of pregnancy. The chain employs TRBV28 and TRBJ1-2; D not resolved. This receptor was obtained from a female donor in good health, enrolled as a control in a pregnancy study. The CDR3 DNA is TGTGCCAGCAGTTTATTAGGTGGGCCTTATGGCTACACCTTC. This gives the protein CASSLLGGPYGYTF.